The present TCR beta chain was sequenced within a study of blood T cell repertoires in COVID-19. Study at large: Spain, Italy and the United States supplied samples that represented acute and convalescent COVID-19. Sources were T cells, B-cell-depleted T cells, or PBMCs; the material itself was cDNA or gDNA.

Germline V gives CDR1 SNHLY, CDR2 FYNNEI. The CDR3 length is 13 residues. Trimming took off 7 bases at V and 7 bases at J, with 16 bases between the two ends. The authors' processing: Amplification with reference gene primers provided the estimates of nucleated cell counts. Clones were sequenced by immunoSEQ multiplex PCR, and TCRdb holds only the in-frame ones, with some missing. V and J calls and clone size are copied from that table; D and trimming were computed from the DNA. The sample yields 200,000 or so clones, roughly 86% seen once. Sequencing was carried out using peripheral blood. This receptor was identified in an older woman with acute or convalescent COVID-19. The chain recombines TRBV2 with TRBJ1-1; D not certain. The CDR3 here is CASKPNLGGEAFF. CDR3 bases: TGTGCCAGCAAGCCTAATCTCGGTGGTGAAGCTTTCTTT.